These 24 T cell receptor beta chains share one sample of origin, sequenced in a study of blood T cell repertoires in COVID-19. Clones were sequenced by immunoSEQ multiplex PCR, and TCRdb holds only the in-frame ones, with some missing. The profile shows some 99,000 clones, 84% of them singletons. Sequenced material: peripheral blood. The source is a woman over 75 with active or convalescent COVID-19.

The V and J genes are TRBV10-2 and TRBJ2-1, with D maybe TRBD1 (6 bases). V shed 4 bases and J shed 2 bases, with 12 bases lying between them. This CDR3 is 15 amino acids long. CDR1 and CDR2 (germline): WSHSY, SAAADI. The CDR3 protein is CASSGRQGTYNEQFF. The CDR3 region has the DNA TGCGCCAGCAGTGGCCGGCAGGGGACCTACAATGAGCAGTTCTTC.

The rearrangement uses TRBV6-1 and TRBJ2-7, with 9 positions matching TRBD2. The germline V gene has CDR1 MNHNS and CDR2 SASEGT. V dropped 2 bases and J dropped 5; count of bases not matched to a gene: 10. The CDR3 is 16 amino acids. CDR3 bases: TGTGCCAGCAGTGAAATGGCGGGAGGGCCTAGGGACGAGCAGTACTTC. Amino acid sequence: CASSEMAGGPRDEQYF.

The chain recombines TRBV6-6 with TRBJ2-5; TRBD1 agrees at 7 bases. V lost 5 bases and J lost 6; bases outside the gene matches: 9. Germline assignment: CDR1 MNHNY and CDR2 SVGAGI (reference sequence). The CDR3 runs 14 residues. For the CDR3, the DNA is TGTGCCAGCAGTCGTGACAGGGTTCGCCAGACCCAGTACTTC. Translating gives CASSRDRVRQTQYF.

This chain connects TRBV9 to TRBJ2-7, with a weak D call TRBD2 (6 bases). The V gene lost 0 bases and the J gene lost 7 bases, with 8 bases spanning the gap. Germline V gives CDR1 SGDLS, CDR2 YYNGEE. The CDR3 extends over 12 amino acids. The CDR3 loop reads CASSVVAGEQYF. In DNA, the CDR3 is TGTGCCAGCAGCGTAGTGGCGGGGGAGCAGTACTTC.

The chain recombines TRBV28 with TRBJ2-5; the D gene is possibly TRBD2 (5 bases). This CDR3 has 14 residues. CDR1 and CDR2 (germline): MDHEN, SYDVKM. V was cut by 2 bases and J by 4 bases, with 11 bases left in between. CDR3 amino acids: CASSLPGIGETQYF. CDR3 sequence (DNA): TGTGCCAGCAGTTTACCGGGGATAGGAGAGACCCAGTACTTC.

V gene TRBV9 combines with J gene TRBJ2-7, with 13 bases that match TRBD2. V was pared by 0 bases and J by 0 bases, with 6 bases of the junction left unmatched. The CDR3 has 18 amino acids. Germline V gives CDR1 SGDLS, CDR2 YYNGEE. Here the CDR3 DNA reads TGTGCCAGCAGCGTAGCCGGACTAGCGGGAGCCTACTCCTACGAGCAGTACTTC. Amino acids: CASSVAGLAGAYSYEQYF.

This clone was seen a few times. The chain employs TRBV28 and TRBJ1-5; D might be TRBD1 (6 bases). Germline V gene lookup returns CDR1 MDHEN and CDR2 SYDVKM. The CDR3 totals 15 residues. V lost 6 bases and J 1 base, leaving 13 bases between the germline ends. CDR3 sequence reads: CASRLGGASNQPQHF. The CDR3 coding sequence is TGTGCCAGCAGATTAGGGGGGGCAAGCAATCAGCCCCAGCATTTT.

The CDR3 here is CSASLAPYEQYF. As DNA, the CDR3 is TGCAGTGCTAGTCTAGCCCCCTACGAGCAGTACTTC. The rearrangement links TRBV20-1 to TRBJ2-7; a possible D gene is TRBD2 (5 bases). Germline assignment: CDR1 DFQATT and CDR2 SNEGSKA (reference sequence). The V gene lost 3 bases and the J gene lost 2 bases, with 8 bases spanning the gap. The CDR3 has 12 residues.

The rearrangement uses TRBV3-1 (or the pseudogene TRBV3-2) and TRBJ2-3; 13 bases are shared with TRBD2. The trim removed 5 bases at V and 4 bases at J, leaving 3 bases unmatched. The CDR3 contains 15 residues. Germline CDR1 is LGHDT and CDR2 is YNNKEL (reference sequence). DNA of the CDR3: TGTGCCAGCAGCATAACTAGCGGGAGGGCAGATACGCAGTATTTT. Amino acid sequence: CASSITSGRADTQYF.

This chain links TRBV9 with TRBJ2-7, with a tentative D call TRBD2 (6 bases). Germline V gives CDR1 SGDLS, CDR2 YYNGEE. The length of the CDR3 is 14 residues. The V gene lost 4 bases and the J gene lost 7 bases, with 18 bases spanning the gap. The CDR3 bases are TGTGCCAGCAGCTCAGGAGGGCCAACCCGGGAGCAGTACTTC. Translated: CASSSGGPTREQYF.

This clone was detected once. This chain uses TRBV5-1 with TRBJ2-4; TRBD2 matches at 7 bases. Germline CDR1 and CDR2: SGHRS and YFSETQ. Trimming at V came to 3 bases and at J to 7 bases, leaving 16 bases not matched to a gene. The CDR3 contains 17 residues. CDR3 sequence reads: CASSSLGLSQGGNIQYF. In nucleotides, the CDR3 is TGCGCCAGCAGCTCGTTGGGTTTATCGCAGGGAGGGAACATTCAGTACTTC.

This clone was recorded only once. The rearrangement uses TRBV2 and TRBJ2-3, with 7 bases matching TRBD2. With V trimmed by 8 bases and J by 2 bases, 1 base remained unmatched. The V gene's germline CDR1 is SNHLY and CDR2 FYNNEI. The CDR3 contains 12 residues. Here the CDR3 DNA reads TGTGCCAGCCAGCGGGACACAGATACGCAGTATTTT. It translates to CASQRDTDTQYF. The full variable domain, its missing parts supplied by reference TRBV2 and TRBJ2-3, is EPEVTQTPSHQVTQMGQEVILRCVPISNHLYFYWYRQILGQKVEFLVSFYNNEISEKSEIFDDQFSVERPDGSNFTLKIRSTKLEDSAMYFCASQRDTDTQYFGPGTRLTVL.

The chain carries TRBV30 and TRBJ1-2; tentative D call: TRBD1 (5 bases). The CDR3 length is 12 residues. V dropped 4 bases and J dropped 6 bases, with 12 bases sitting between them. The germline CDR1 and CDR2 sequences are GTSNPN and SVGIG (reference sequence). The CDR3 protein is CAWTSRAHGYTF. The CDR3 nucleotides read TGTGCCTGGACCTCCAGGGCCCATGGCTACACCTTC.

The chain is built from TRBV7-9 and TRBJ2-7; possibly TRBD2 for D (5 bases). Germline loops: CDR1 SEHNR, CDR2 FQNEAQ (reference sequence). CDR3 length: 14 amino acids. Deletions cut 4 bases from V and 7 bases from J, with 17 bases between. The CDR3 coding sequence is TGTGCCAGCAGCTCAAACGGACTGGCTTGGGAGCAGTACTTC. Translation gives CASSSNGLAWEQYF. Supplemented by reference TRBV7-9 and TRBJ2-7, the full variable domain reads DTGVSQNPRHKITKRGQNVTFRCDPISEHNRLYWYRQTLGQGPEFLTYFQNEAQLEKSRLLSDRFSAERPKGSFSTLEIQRTEQGDSAMYLCASSSNGLAWEQYFGPGTRLTVT.

This chain links TRBV7-8 with TRBJ1-1; D gene ambiguous. Trimming removed 0 bases from V and 0 bases from J, with 11 bases in between. CDR1 is SGHVS and CDR2 is FQNEAQ in the germline V gene. The CDR3 length is 16 residues. The CDR3 spells CASSLAGRVMNTEAFF. In DNA form, the CDR3 reads TGTGCCAGCAGCTTAGCGGGGAGGGTGATGAACACTGAAGCTTTCTTT.

The chain recombines TRBV12-3 or TRBV12-4 with TRBJ1-2; D unresolved. This CDR3 is 13 amino acids long. V dropped 1 base and J dropped 6 bases, with 9 bases sitting between them. The CDR3, as DNA: TGTGCCAGCAGTTTAGGGAGAGTTAATGGCTACACCTTC. Encoded protein: CASSLGRVNGYTF.

This chain links TRBV5-1 with TRBJ1-4; 9 bases agree with TRBD1. The junction had 3 bases not matched to a gene; V was cut back by 2 bases and J by 7 bases. The CDR3 extends over 14 amino acids. CDR1 is SGHRS and CDR2 is YFSETQ in the germline V gene. CDR3 coding DNA: TGCGCCAGCAGCTTTCTGGGACAGGGTGAAAAACTGTTTTTT. Amino acid sequence: CASSFLGQGEKLFF.

The chain employs TRBV15 and TRBJ2-7; 12 bases agree with TRBD2. V lost 6 bases, J lost 2 bases, and 8 bases stayed unmatched. The CDR3 runs 16 residues. CDR1 is LNHNV, CDR2 YYDKDF, per germline (reference sequence). Here the CDR3 DNA reads TGTGCCACCAGATTAACTAGCGGGAGGTCGACCTACGAGCAGTACTTC. It codes for CATRLTSGRSTYEQYF.

The chain couples TRBV6-5 to TRBJ1-5; no reliable D call. Between the trimmed V and J ends, which lost 5 bases and 1 base, there was a span of 6 bases. This CDR3 has 13 amino acids. CDR1 is MNHEY and CDR2 is SVGAGI in the germline V gene. The CDR3 is CASSQRSNQPQHF. The CDR3 region has the DNA TGTGCCAGCAGTCAGAGGAGCAATCAGCCCCAGCATTTT.

The chain uses TRBV18 and TRBJ1-1, with TRBD1 as a possible D gene (5 bases). CDR1 and CDR2 (germline): KGHSH, LQKENI. The CDR3 consists of 14 residues. The germline V and J ends were trimmed by 5 bases and 11 bases, with 21 bases remaining between them. CDR3 sequence: CASSTIPGEAGAFF. DNA of the CDR3: TGTGCCAGCTCAACCATCCCTGGGGAGGCAGGGGCTTTCTTT.

This chain uses TRBV7-2 with TRBJ2-7; TRBD2 matches 12 bases. From germline, CDR1 is SGHTA and CDR2 FQGNSA. V lost 1 base and J lost 3; bases outside the gene matches: 10. The CDR3 spans 18 residues. The CDR3 sequence is CASSLGTSGRRKGYEQYF. In DNA form, the CDR3 reads TGTGCCAGCAGCTTAGGAACTAGCGGGAGGCGGAAAGGCTACGAGCAGTACTTC.

V usage is TRBV28 and J usage is TRBJ2-1; D is possibly TRBD1 (5 bases). Trimming took off 4 bases at V and 5 bases at J, with 15 bases between the two ends. The CDR3 extends over 15 amino acids. Germline CDR1 MDHEN, CDR2 SYDVKM. The CDR3 DNA sequence: TGTGCCAGCAGTTCGCCAGGGTCCAACAACAATGAGCAGTTCTTC. Translating it yields CASSSPGSNNNEQFF.

This sequence joins TRBV5-5 and TRBJ1-4; a possible D gene is TRBD1 (6 bases). This CDR3 contains 16 residues. The germline CDR1 and CDR2 sequences are SGHKS and YYEKEE (reference sequence). V lost 0 bases and J 5 bases, leaving 14 bases between the germline ends. The CDR3 is CASSLGDQGTNEKLFF. Written as DNA, the CDR3 is TGTGCCAGCAGCTTGGGAGATCAGGGGACAAATGAAAAACTGTTTTTT.

V is TRBV5-1 and J is TRBJ1-1; perhaps TRBD1 as D (5 bases). The CDR3 extends over 14 amino acids. The V end lost 7 bases, the J end lost 0 bases, and 13 bases lay between the germline ends. Germline V lookup: CDR1 SGHRS, CDR2 YFSETQ. Here the CDR3 reads CASRPTDMNTEAFF. The CDR3 region has the DNA TGCGCCAGCCGACCGACGGACATGAACACTGAAGCTTTCTTT. Filled out from reference TRBV5-1 and TRBJ1-1, the complete variable domain reads KAGVTQTPRYLIKTRGQQVTLSCSPISGHRSVSWYQQTPGQGLQFLFEYFSETQRNKGNFPGRFSGRQFSNSRSEMNVSTLELGDSALYLCASRPTDMNTEAFFGQGTRLTVV.